This TCR beta chain was recovered during a study of beta chain features in type 1 diabetes. This clone was seen only a few times. What was sequenced were expressed TCRB transcripts, since all of the isolated RNA had been reverse transcribed. Clones were sequenced by immunoSEQ multiplex PCR, and TCRdb holds only the in-frame ones, with some missing. The sample carries 350,000 to 400,000 clones, about 15% recorded once. The CDR3 runs to 14 residues. V lost 6 bases to trimming and J lost 0 bases, with 9 bases between them. Looked up from germline, CDR1 is LGHNT and CDR2 is FRNRAP. The clonotype comes from a woman aged 18-29 years in good health. Material for sequencing was naive CD4+ T cells from blood. V is TRBV12-5 and J is TRBJ2-1; D may be TRBD2 (5 bases). The chain's CDR3 is CASGAGGSYNEQFF. CDR3 coding DNA: TGTGCTAGTGGGGCCGGAGGCTCCTACAATGAGCAGTTCTTC.